Below, 30 T cell receptor beta chains from the same sample are listed, as sequenced in a study of T cell responses to AZD1222 COVID-19 vaccine (dated by TCRdb to about 2021). The time point label, as the study defines it: about 28 days (+/-7) after the second vaccine dose. To prepare the library, the immunoSEQ multiplex PCR assay was applied. TCRdb carries this immuneACCESS record with in-frame sequences only. Its versions omit some clonotypes, under half of them owing to an unresolved V gene in the studies checked, with the rest unexplained. In all, the sample holds over 90,000 clones, and roughly 90% of those were seen once. Around 10% of the sample rests with the top ten. Sequencing used peripheral blood, obtained 28 days after the second AZD1222 dose. These receptors all come from an adult who received the AZD1222 COVID-19 vaccine.

This clone has just one count. The chain carries TRBV28 and TRBJ2-1; D uncertain. CDR1 and CDR2 from the germline V gene are MDHEN and SYDVKM. The CDR3 runs to 10 residues. Trimming pared 5 bases from V and 10 bases from J, leaving 6 bases between. In DNA form, the CDR3 reads TGTGCCAGCAGTCCCCACGAGCAGTTCTTC. It encodes CASSPHEQFF. Full variable domain (missing parts from reference TRBV28 and TRBJ2-1): DVKVTQSSRYLVKRTGEKVFLECVQDMDHENMFWYRQDPGLGLRLIYFSYDVKMKEKGDIPEGYSVSREKKERFSLILESASTNQTSMYLCASSPHEQFFGPGTRLTVL.

This rearrangement joins TRBV5-4 to TRBJ1-5, with TRBD1 as a possible D gene (5 bases). Germline loops: CDR1 SGHNT, CDR2 YYREEE (reference sequence). V gave up 0 bases and J gave up 6 bases, with 7 bases separating them. This CDR3 is built from 13 residues. CDR3 DNA: TGTGCCAGCAGCTTGGAGGGGAGTCAGCCCCAGCATTTT. This codes for CASSLEGSQPQHF.

This clone has just one count. J is TRBJ2-5 and V is TRBV9, with 8 bases lining up with TRBD1. CDR3 length: 15 amino acids. In germline, CDR1 is SGDLS, CDR2 YYNGEE. Trimming removed 4 bases from V and 1 base from J; junction bases left unmatched: 6. The CDR3 region is CASSLTGGTQETQYF. The DNA for the CDR3 is TGTGCCAGCAGCCTTACAGGGGGAACCCAAGAGACCCAGTACTTC. The full variable domain, with the rest looked up from reference TRBV9 and TRBJ2-5, is DSGVTQTPKHLITATGQRVTLRCSPRSGDLSVYWYQQSLDQGLQFLIQYYNGEERAKGNILERFSAQQFPDLHSELNLSSLELGDSALYFCASSLTGGTQETQYFGPGTRLLVL.

The V call is TRBV4-3, the J call TRBJ2-5; TRBD1 or TRBD2 may be the D gene (5 bases each). Germline lookup yields CDR1 LGHNA and CDR2 YSLEER. The CDR3 runs 15 residues. V lost 0 bases and J lost 1, with 9 bases in between. The CDR3 bases are TGCGCCAGCAGCCAAGATGGGGCGGGCCAAGAGACCCAGTACTTC. Translated, it gives CASSQDGAGQETQYF.

This clone was counted a single time. The chain has TRBV3-1 (or the pseudogene TRBV3-2) and TRBJ1-3; maybe TRBD1 (6 bases). The germline V gene encodes CDR1 LGHDT and CDR2 YNNKEL (reference sequence). V shed 2 bases and J shed 1 base, with 15 bases lying between them. The CDR3 loop spans 17 amino acids. The CDR3 DNA is TGTGCCAGCAGCCAATTACCACAGGGAAATTCTGGAAACACCATATATTTT. Protein sequence: CASSQLPQGNSGNTIYF.

The gene calls are TRBV4-3 and TRBJ2-7, with 8 bases fitting TRBD2. Germline CDR1 is LGHNA and CDR2 is YSLEER. This CDR3 has 16 amino acids. V shed 0 bases, J shed 0 bases, and the junction held 4 bases outside the gene matches. CDR3 loop: CASSQDRRGVSYEQYF. DNA for the CDR3: TGCGCCAGCAGCCAAGATCGGCGGGGGGTCTCCTACGAGCAGTACTTC.

The chain employs TRBV19 and TRBJ1-5, with a tentative D call TRBD1 (5 bases). Germline CDR1 and CDR2: LNHDA and SQIVND (reference sequence). Between the trimmed V and J ends, which lost 1 base and 6 bases, there was a span of 13 bases. The CDR3 consists of 15 residues. Here the CDR3 DNA reads TGTGCCAGTAGTATAGCACCCGGAGGGGCTCAGCCCCAGCATTTT. This encodes CASSIAPGGAQPQHF.

This chain links TRBV7-2 with TRBJ2-7; TRBD1 agrees at 9 bases. V shed 2 bases, J shed 5 bases, and the junction held 10 bases outside the gene matches. CDR1 and CDR2 (germline): SGHTA, FQGNSA. The CDR3 spans 16 residues. Written as DNA, the CDR3 is TGTGCCAGCAGCTTATCGGCTGGGACAGGGTTCAACGAGCAGTACTTC. It is translated as CASSLSAGTGFNEQYF.

A few counts support this clone. The chain employs TRBV4-1 and TRBJ1-2; no firm D call. The CDR3 consists of 17 residues. Trimming removed 5 bases from V and 8 bases from J, with 27 bases in between. Germline CDR1 reads MGHRA; CDR2 reads YSYEKL. The CDR3 sequence: CASSSGGRSWSKEGYTF. For the CDR3, the DNA is TGCGCCAGCAGCTCCGGCGGCAGGTCCTGGTCCAAGGAAGGCTACACCTTC.

The CDR3 loop reads CSVTTDWPDTQYF. The CDR3 DNA reads as TGCAGCGTTACCACAGATTGGCCAGATACGCAGTATTTT. The chain joins TRBV29-1 to TRBJ2-3; no clear D. This CDR3 is 13 amino acids long. CDR1 is SQVTM, CDR2 ANQGSEA, per germline. V lost 5 bases and J 4 bases, leaving 13 bases between the germline ends.

V is TRBV7-8 and J is TRBJ1-1; 10 bases line up with TRBD1. This CDR3 region has 14 residues. V gave up 6 bases and J gave up 11 bases; unmatched junction bases: 12. Germline assignment: CDR1 SGHVS and CDR2 FQNEAQ. The DNA of the CDR3 is TGTGCCAGCAGTTACCCGGGACAGGGGACAGTGGCTTTCTTT. Protein product: CASSYPGQGTVAFF. The whole variable domain, filled in from reference TRBV7-8 and TRBJ1-1, reads GAGVSQSPRYKVAKRGQDVALRCDPISGHVSLFWYQQALGQGPEFLTYFQNEAQLDKSGLPSDRFFAERPEGSVSTLKIQRTQQEDSAVYLCASSYPGQGTVAFFGQGTRLTVV.

The chain employs TRBV3-1 (or the pseudogene TRBV3-2) and TRBJ1-1, with D perhaps TRBD1 (5 bases). V lost 4 bases and J lost 4, with 10 bases in between. CDR1 is LGHDT, CDR2 YNNKEL, per germline (reference sequence). The CDR3 length is 13 residues. CDR3: CASSPTGVTEAFF. The CDR3 nucleotides read TGTGCCAGCAGCCCAACGGGGGTCACTGAAGCTTTCTTT.

The chain couples TRBV6-5 to TRBJ2-5, with D tentatively TRBD1 (6 bases). The germline gives CDR1 MNHEY, CDR2 SVGAGI. The CDR3 extends over 14 amino acids. V was clipped by 6 bases and J by 6 bases, with 17 bases between them. CDR3 protein: CASRFRGRLKTQYF. For the CDR3, the DNA is TGTGCCAGCAGGTTCAGGGGTCGGTTGAAGACCCAGTACTTC.

J is TRBJ1-4 and V is TRBV7-9; D not certain. Germline V gene sequence: CDR1 SEHNR, CDR2 FQNEAQ (reference sequence). V lost 6 bases and J 5 bases, leaving 13 bases between the germline ends. The CDR3 sequence is 14 residues long. The chain's CDR3 is CASRVIQQNEKLFF. CDR3 nucleotides: TGTGCCAGCAGGGTCATACAGCAAAATGAAAAACTGTTTTTT.

This rearrangement joins TRBV6-4 to TRBJ2-1; TRBD1 matches 10 bases. Trimming at V came to 2 bases and at J to 8 bases, leaving 3 bases not matched to a gene. CDR1 and CDR2 (germline): MRHNA, SNTAGT. This CDR3 is 14 amino acids long. CDR3: CASSDTTGGDEQFF. The CDR3 DNA sequence: TGTGCCAGCAGTGACACGACAGGGGGCGATGAGCAGTTCTTC.

V gene TRBV2 combines with J gene TRBJ2-5, with D perhaps matching TRBD1 or TRBD2 (5 bases each). This CDR3 is 15 amino acids long. V lost 2 bases and J 4 bases, leaving 14 bases between the germline ends. Germline V gives CDR1 SNHLY, CDR2 FYNNEI. The CDR3 DNA sequence: TGTGCCAGCAGTGAACGGGGCAGGGCGGGAGAGACCCAGTACTTC. Translation gives CASSERGRAGETQYF.

The V and J genes are TRBV6-6 and TRBJ2-3; TRBD1 matches at 9 bases. Trimming cost V 5 bases and J 3 bases; bases outside gene matches: 15. CDR1 MNHNY and CDR2 SVGAGI come from the germline V gene (reference sequence). The CDR3 is made up of 18 amino acids. For the CDR3, the DNA is TGTGCCAGCAGTCCGGGACAGGGACTGAAGAGCGGGACAGATACGCAGTATTTT. Amino acid sequence: CASSPGQGLKSGTDTQYF.

This chain uses TRBV6-2 or TRBV6-3 with TRBJ2-6; D is possibly TRBD2 (5 bases). V was cut by 2 bases and J by 0 bases, with 5 bases left in between. CDR1 and CDR2 (germline): MNHEY, SVGEGT. CDR3 length: 15 residues. The CDR3 sequence is CASSYGSSGANVLTF. CDR3 nucleotides: TGTGCCAGCAGTTACGGGAGCTCTGGGGCCAACGTCCTGACTTTC.

The chain recombines TRBV19 with TRBJ2-7; 7 bases fit TRBD2. The V gene's germline CDR1 is LNHDA and CDR2 SQIVND (reference sequence). CDR3 size: 15 residues. V trimming: 3 bases; J trimming: 0 bases; junction bases outside the gene matches: 5. This CDR3 is CASSIVGRYSYEQYF. DNA for the CDR3: TGTGCCAGTAGTATCGTCGGGAGGTACTCCTACGAGCAGTACTTC.

This clone has a single count. The chain uses TRBV6-5 and TRBJ2-7; no firm D call. CDR1 and CDR2 from the germline V gene are MNHEY and SVGAGI. The length of the CDR3 is 14 residues. Trimming took 10 bases from V and 4 from J, leaving 20 bases between them. CDR3 loop: CATLTNPTSYEQYF. In DNA form, the CDR3 reads TGTGCCACTCTTACCAACCCAACCTCATACGAGCAGTACTTC.

The chain is built from TRBV7-8 and TRBJ2-1, with D possibly matching TRBD1 (6 bases). The germline V gene has CDR1 SGHVS and CDR2 FQNEAQ. The CDR3 is made up of 17 amino acids. The V gene lost 1 base and the J gene lost 0 bases, with 13 bases spanning the gap. CDR3 region: CASSLVGYRVSYNEQFF. CDR3 bases: TGTGCCAGCAGCTTAGTGGGTTACAGGGTCTCCTACAATGAGCAGTTCTTC.

The rearrangement joins TRBV7-6 to TRBJ2-2; D is uncertain. The V gene's germline CDR1 is SGHVS and CDR2 FNYEAQ. V lost 1 base and J lost 0, with 6 bases in between. The CDR3 covers 15 residues. The CDR3 is CASSLVGPNTGELFF. CDR3 bases: TGTGCCAGCAGCTTAGTCGGGCCGAACACCGGGGAGCTGTTTTTT. Complete variable domain (other parts from reference TRBV7-6 and TRBJ2-2): GAGVSQSPRYKVTKRGQDVALRCDPISGHVSLYWYRQALGQGPEFLTYFNYEAQQDKSGLPNDRFSAERPEGSISTLTIQRTEQRDSAMYRCASSLVGPNTGELFFGEGSRLTVL.

CDR3 nucleotides: TGTGCCAGCAGAGGACTAGGACGGGAGACCCAGTACTTC. It specifies CASRGLGRETQYF. V and J are TRBV2 and TRBJ2-5; 7 nucleotides agree with TRBD2. The CDR3 loop spans 13 amino acids. Germline values: CDR1 SNHLY, CDR2 FYNNEI. After removal of 6 bases from V and 5 bases from J, the junction contained 6 bases not matched to a gene.

A few counts support this clone. This chain links TRBV27 with TRBJ2-3; 13 bases align to TRBD2. This CDR3 is built from 17 residues. CDR1 is MNHEY, CDR2 SMNVEV, per germline (reference sequence). V gave up 3 bases and J gave up 4 bases; unmatched junction bases: 7. CDR3 loop: CASSFRQTSGRPDTQYF. CDR3 nucleotides: TGTGCCAGCAGTTTCCGCCAGACTAGCGGGAGGCCAGATACGCAGTATTTT.

The chain is built from TRBV27 and TRBJ2-7; maybe TRBD1 (6 bases). V was clipped by 5 bases and J by 7 bases, with 21 bases between them. Germline V lookup: CDR1 MNHEY, CDR2 SMNVEV (reference sequence). CDR3 length: 15 residues. CDR3 region: CASSPTRDMAGEQYF. CDR3 nucleotide sequence: TGTGCCAGCAGTCCCACCCGGGACATGGCCGGGGAGCAGTACTTC.

The J gene is TRBJ2-7, the V gene TRBV9; D gene unclear. The CDR3 consists of 16 residues. Trimming pared 0 bases from V and 1 base from J, leaving 14 bases between. Germline V CDR1 and CDR2: SGDLS, YYNGEE. Here the CDR3 reads CASSVASEVESYEQYF. The DNA for the CDR3 is TGTGCCAGCAGCGTAGCTTCTGAGGTTGAGTCCTACGAGCAGTACTTC.

This chain joins TRBV24-1 and TRBJ2-7; D ambiguous. The germline CDR1 and CDR2 sequences are KGHDR and SFDVKD. CDR3 length equals 13 residues. V dropped 4 bases and J dropped 3 bases, with 9 bases sitting between them. The CDR3 protein is CATSDPTDYEQYF. CDR3 in DNA: TGTGCCACCAGTGACCCGACGGACTACGAGCAGTACTTC.

The V gene is TRBV19, the J gene TRBJ2-2; D not resolved. Germline CDR1 is LNHDA and CDR2 is SQIVND (reference sequence). The V and J ends lost 1 base and 0 bases respectively, with 6 bases between them. CDR3 length equals 15 residues. DNA for the CDR3: TGTGCCAGTAGTATAGCGGCACCGAACACCGGGGAGCTGTTTTTT. Its translation is CASSIAAPNTGELFF.

The chain recombines TRBV6-4 with TRBJ2-3; 9 bases agree with TRBD2. Losses at the gene ends were 0 bases for V and 4 bases for J; bases not matched to a gene: 5. Germline V gives CDR1 MRHNA, CDR2 SNTAGT. This CDR3 has 16 amino acids. CDR3 sequence: CASSDSSGGGADTQYF. DNA of the CDR3: TGTGCCAGCAGTGACTCTAGCGGGGGAGGGGCAGATACGCAGTATTTT.

This clone was seen only once. The gene calls are TRBV10-3 and TRBJ1-6; D is possibly TRBD1 (6 bases). The V end was cut by 11 bases, the J end by 0 bases, with 14 bases between. Germline CDR1 reads ENHRY; CDR2 reads SYGVKD. The CDR3 covers 15 residues. CDR3 loop: CASRQDLSYNSPLHF. CDR3 DNA: TGTGCCTCCCGACAGGATCTCTCCTATAATTCACCCCTCCACTTT.